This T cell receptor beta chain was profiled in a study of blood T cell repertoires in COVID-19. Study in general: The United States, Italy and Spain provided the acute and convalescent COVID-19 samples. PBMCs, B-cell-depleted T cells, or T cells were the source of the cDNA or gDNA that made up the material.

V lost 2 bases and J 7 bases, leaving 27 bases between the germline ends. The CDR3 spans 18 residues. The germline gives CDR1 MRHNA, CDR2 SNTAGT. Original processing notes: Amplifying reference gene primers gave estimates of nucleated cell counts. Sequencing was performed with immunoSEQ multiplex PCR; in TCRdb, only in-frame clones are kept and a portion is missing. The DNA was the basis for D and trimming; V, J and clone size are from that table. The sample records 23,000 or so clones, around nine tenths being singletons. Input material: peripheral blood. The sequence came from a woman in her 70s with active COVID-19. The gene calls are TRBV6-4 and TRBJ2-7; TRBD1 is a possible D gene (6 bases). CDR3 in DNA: TGTGCCAGCAGTGACCCGCTTCTTAGAAGGACAGTCTGGCGAGAGCAGTACTTC. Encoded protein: CASSDPLLRRTVWREQYF.